This is a list of T cell receptor beta chains from one sample in a study of cytomegalovirus exposure and HLA in healthy donors. The repertoire was sequenced with immunoSEQ multiplex PCR; TCRdb's copy has only in-frame clones and lacks some. Of around 140,000 clones in the sample, roughly 87% were seen once. The sample consisted of PBMCs. These receptors were obtained from a woman aged 18-30 years in good health and CMV-seronegative. Each CDR3 is given with its conserved first and last residue. Fields, in order: V gene, D gene, J gene, clone size, CDR3 DNA, CDR3 protein. The D gene is left open where the match is weak. The listing skips clone size in some rows; elsewhere it reads once, few, many or a size class.

v_call: TRBV5-1; d_call: NA; j_call: TRBJ2-7; clone_size: NA; cdr3_nt: TGCGCCAGCAGCTTGGGCGCGGGACCTTCCTACGAGCAGTACTTC; cdr3_aa: CASSLGAGPSYEQYF
v_call: TRBV2; d_call: TRBD1; j_call: TRBJ1-5; clone_size: NA; cdr3_nt: TGTGCCAGCAGTCCCGGACAGGCTAGCAATCAGCCCCAGCATTTT; cdr3_aa: CASSPGQASNQPQHF
v_call: TRBV5-1; d_call: NA; j_call: TRBJ2-3; clone_size: NA; cdr3_nt: TGCGCCAGCAGCTTGTTAGAGGACACAGATACGCAGTATTTT; cdr3_aa: CASSLLEDTDTQYF
v_call: TRBV11-2; d_call: NA; j_call: TRBJ1-1; clone_size: NA; cdr3_nt: TGTGCCAGCAGCTTTGGGCACACTGAAGCTTTCTTT; cdr3_aa: CASSFGHTEAFF
v_call: TRBV7-2; d_call: TRBD1; j_call: TRBJ2-7; clone_size: once; cdr3_nt: TGTGCCAGCAGCCGGGACAGGCGTTACTACGAGCAGTACTTC; cdr3_aa: CASSRDRRYYEQYF
v_call: TRBV7-8; d_call: TRBD2; j_call: TRBJ2-7; clone_size: NA; cdr3_nt: TGTGCCAGCAGCTTAGGACTAGCGGGGGGGTACGAGCAGTACTTC; cdr3_aa: CASSLGLAGGYEQYF
v_call: TRBV5-1; d_call: NA; j_call: TRBJ2-5; clone_size: NA; cdr3_nt: TGCGCCACCGCACGTGGGGGGTCAGAGACCCAGTACTTC; cdr3_aa: CATARGGSETQYF
v_call: TRBV11-3; d_call: NA; j_call: TRBJ1-1; clone_size: NA; cdr3_nt: TGTGCCAGCAGCCCGTCCCCGGGGACTGAAGCTTTCTTT; cdr3_aa: CASSPSPGTEAFF
v_call: TRBV7-8; d_call: TRBD2; j_call: TRBJ2-7; clone_size: NA; cdr3_nt: TGTGCCAGCAGCTTCGGGGGGGAAAGCTACGAGCAGTACTTC; cdr3_aa: CASSFGGESYEQYF
v_call: TRBV14; d_call: NA; j_call: TRBJ2-7; clone_size: NA; cdr3_nt: TGTGCCAGCAGCCTCGGACTAACCTACGAGCAGTACTTC; cdr3_aa: CASSLGLTYEQYF
v_call: TRBV6-5; d_call: TRBD1; j_call: TRBJ2-7; clone_size: once; cdr3_nt: TGTGCCAGCAGGGGACAGGGGAGCGGTTACGAGCAGTACTTC; cdr3_aa: CASRGQGSGYEQYF
v_call: TRBV18; d_call: NA; j_call: TRBJ2-7; clone_size: NA; cdr3_nt: TGTGCCACCAGAGGGAAGGACTCCTACGAGCAGTACTTC; cdr3_aa: CATRGKDSYEQYF
v_call: TRBV19; d_call: TRBD2; j_call: TRBJ2-1; clone_size: NA; cdr3_nt: TGTGCCAGTAGACTCCAGCTAGCGGGGGGGTACAATGAGCAGTTCTTC; cdr3_aa: CASRLQLAGGYNEQFF
v_call: TRBV7-2; d_call: NA; j_call: TRBJ2-7; clone_size: many; cdr3_nt: TGTGCCAGCAGCTTTGCACAGGGTCCCTACGAGCAGTACTTC; cdr3_aa: CASSFAQGPYEQYF
v_call: TRBV6-1; d_call: NA; j_call: TRBJ1-2; clone_size: once; cdr3_nt: TGTGCCAGCAGGATAAACAGGGTTGACTATGGCTACACCTTC; cdr3_aa: CASRINRVDYGYTF
v_call: TRBV5-1; d_call: TRBD2; j_call: TRBJ2-5; clone_size: few; cdr3_nt: TGCGCCAGCAGCTTGCCAAGCGGGGGGGCTGATGGGACCCAGTACTTC; cdr3_aa: CASSLPSGGADGTQYF
v_call: TRBV6-1; d_call: NA; j_call: TRBJ2-3; clone_size: NA; cdr3_nt: TGTGCCAGCAGTGAAAGGGGTGGGGCAGATACGCAGTATTTT; cdr3_aa: CASSERGGADTQYF
v_call: TRBV9; d_call: TRBD1; j_call: TRBJ1-4; clone_size: NA; cdr3_nt: TGTGCCAGCAGCGTTACAGGGGTCAGCGAAAAACTGTTTTTT; cdr3_aa: CASSVTGVSEKLFF
v_call: TRBV5-1; d_call: TRBD2; j_call: TRBJ2-3; clone_size: once; cdr3_nt: TGCGCCAGCACCAGCGGGGCTAGCACAGATACGCAGTATTTT; cdr3_aa: CASTSGASTDTQYF
v_call: TRBV11-2; d_call: TRBD1; j_call: TRBJ1-2; clone_size: NA; cdr3_nt: TGTGCCAGCAGCTTAGCCGAGGCAGGGGGCGACTATGGCTACACCTTC; cdr3_aa: CASSLAEAGGDYGYTF
v_call: TRBV6-1; d_call: TRBD2; j_call: TRBJ2-7; clone_size: NA; cdr3_nt: TGTGCCAGCAGTGACGAAAGACTAGCGGGGAAGTACGAGCAGTACTTC; cdr3_aa: CASSDERLAGKYEQYF
v_call: TRBV5-4; d_call: TRBD2; j_call: TRBJ2-3; clone_size: NA; cdr3_nt: TGTGCCAGCAGCTTCGATCCCGGGGGGGCGACAGATACGCAGTATTTT; cdr3_aa: CASSFDPGGATDTQYF
v_call: TRBV5-1; d_call: NA; j_call: TRBJ1-1; clone_size: NA; cdr3_nt: TGCGCCAGCAGGACAGGCCCTGACACTGAAGCTTTCTTT; cdr3_aa: CASRTGPDTEAFF
v_call: TRBV7-6; d_call: NA; j_call: TRBJ2-7; clone_size: NA; cdr3_nt: TGTGCCAGCAGCTTTCAGTGGAGGGACGAGCAGTACTTC; cdr3_aa: CASSFQWRDEQYF
v_call: TRBV5-1; d_call: NA; j_call: TRBJ1-4; clone_size: NA; cdr3_nt: TGCGCCAGCAGCTCCCGTGCGGTCGAAAAACTGTTTTTT; cdr3_aa: CASSSRAVEKLFF
v_call: TRBV10-3; d_call: TRBD2; j_call: TRBJ2-7; clone_size: NA; cdr3_nt: TGTGCCATCAGACAAGCGGGGGGGTCTCTAAATTACGAGCAGTACTTC; cdr3_aa: CAIRQAGGSLNYEQYF
v_call: TRBV5-6; d_call: TRBD1; j_call: TRBJ2-3; clone_size: NA; cdr3_nt: TGTGCCAGCAGCTTTTGGGACAGGGGCACAGATACGCAGTATTTT; cdr3_aa: CASSFWDRGTDTQYF
v_call: TRBV5-1; d_call: TRBD2; j_call: TRBJ2-5; clone_size: NA; cdr3_nt: TGCGCCAGCAGCTCTGGGGGGACTAGCGGACAAGAGACCCAGTACTTC; cdr3_aa: CASSSGGTSGQETQYF
v_call: TRBV18; d_call: TRBD1; j_call: TRBJ1-1; clone_size: NA; cdr3_nt: TGTGCCAGCTCACCGGGACAGGGCTCTCGGAACACTGAAGCTTTCTTT; cdr3_aa: CASSPGQGSRNTEAFF
v_call: TRBV11-2; d_call: NA; j_call: TRBJ1-1; clone_size: once; cdr3_nt: TGTGCCAGCAGCTTGGAGATTTACACTGAAGCTTTCTTT; cdr3_aa: CASSLEIYTEAFF
v_call: TRBV4-2; d_call: TRBD1; j_call: TRBJ2-2; clone_size: NA; cdr3_nt: TGTGCCAGCAGCCAAGATCATGGCAGGGGGCCCGGGGAGCTGTTTTTT; cdr3_aa: CASSQDHGRGPGELFF
v_call: TRBV9; d_call: TRBD1; j_call: TRBJ1-2; clone_size: NA; cdr3_nt: TGTGCCAGCAGCGGGACTGACAGGGCCAACGGTGGCTACACCTTC; cdr3_aa: CASSGTDRANGGYTF
v_call: TRBV5-1; d_call: NA; j_call: TRBJ2-7; clone_size: NA; cdr3_nt: TGCGCCAGCAGCCTCCGGACAGACTACGAGCAGTACTTC; cdr3_aa: CASSLRTDYEQYF
v_call: TRBV7-2; d_call: TRBD1; j_call: TRBJ1-2; clone_size: few; cdr3_nt: TGTGCCAGCAGCCGTCCCCCCGGGGGGACAGGGGATGGCTACACCTTC; cdr3_aa: CASSRPPGGTGDGYTF
v_call: TRBV7-9; d_call: NA; j_call: TRBJ2-3; clone_size: NA; cdr3_nt: TGTGCCATCTCGGGGATCACAGATACGCAGTATTTT; cdr3_aa: CAISGITDTQYF
v_call: TRBV27; d_call: NA; j_call: TRBJ1-5; clone_size: once; cdr3_nt: TGTGCCAGCAGTTTTGGCAGCGACAATCAGCCCCAGCATTTT; cdr3_aa: CASSFGSDNQPQHF
v_call: TRBV20-1; d_call: NA; j_call: TRBJ1-5; clone_size: few; cdr3_nt: TGCAGTGCTGGCTTTGCGCCCCAGCATTTT; cdr3_aa: CSAGFAPQHF
v_call: TRBV5-6; d_call: NA; j_call: TRBJ1-4; clone_size: NA; cdr3_nt: TGTGCCAGCAGCTTGTGGCAGGGGCGTGATGAAAAACTGTTTTTT; cdr3_aa: CASSLWQGRDEKLFF
v_call: TRBV14; d_call: NA; j_call: TRBJ1-5; clone_size: NA; cdr3_nt: TGTGCCAGCAGCCAATCCTCTAGCAATCAGCCCCAGCATTTT; cdr3_aa: CASSQSSSNQPQHF
v_call: TRBV2; d_call: TRBD1; j_call: TRBJ1-1; clone_size: NA; cdr3_nt: TGTGCCAGCAGAGACAGGGGAGCCACTGAAGCTTTCTTT; cdr3_aa: CASRDRGATEAFF
v_call: TRBV13; d_call: NA; j_call: TRBJ1-3; clone_size: NA; cdr3_nt: TGTGCCAGCAGCTTAGAACTCTCCGCTGGAAACACCATATATTTT; cdr3_aa: CASSLELSAGNTIYF
v_call: TRBV9; d_call: NA; j_call: TRBJ1-3; clone_size: once; cdr3_nt: TGTGCCAGCAGCGTAGGTGGCGGAAACACCATATATTTT; cdr3_aa: CASSVGGGNTIYF
v_call: TRBV2; d_call: TRBD1; j_call: TRBJ1-2; clone_size: NA; cdr3_nt: TGTGCCAGCAGTGCGGCAGGGGGAGCCACTTATGGCTACACCTTC; cdr3_aa: CASSAAGGATYGYTF
v_call: TRBV29-1; d_call: TRBD2; j_call: TRBJ2-7; clone_size: NA; cdr3_nt: TGCAGCGTTGAAGGCTTCACTAGCGGTGCCTACGAGCAGTACTTC; cdr3_aa: CSVEGFTSGAYEQYF